The clone carrying this TCR beta chain has a handful of counts. The antigen remains undetermined. Amplification yielded TCR beta CDR3 regions, with RNA transcripts as the source. HTBI primers were employed in a first-round RT-PCR of the TCR CDR3. Using its own MiXCR run on the multiplex PCR reads, TCRdb lists one record per CDR3 protein. The sample has approximately 500,000 distinct CDR3 sequences; about 45% are singletons. The data were taken from a study of T cells in Graves' hyperthyroidism and ophthalmopathy. Trimming took off 2 bases at V and 4 bases at J, with 12 bases between the two ends. Germline V lookup: CDR1 MNHEY, CDR2 SVGEGT. The CDR3 is 14 residues long. Diagnosis relied on clinical symptoms, serum thyroxine and TRAb, thyroid ultrasound and orbital computed tomography. Study conclusions and caveats: Blood also showed most of the thyroid clonotypes that were expanded above 0.001.

The chain carries TRBV6-2 or TRBV6-3 and TRBJ2-7, with D possibly matching TRBD1 (5 bases). Sequencing used peripheral blood or thyroid tissue (not recorded which). The sequence was obtained from a woman aged 18-29 years with Graves' hyperthyroidism. This CDR3 reads CASSYGAREYEQYF. The CDR3 nucleotides read TGTGCCAGCAGTTACGGTGCCAGGGAATACGAGCAGTACTTC.